This TCR beta chain was recovered during a study of cytomegalovirus exposure and HLA in healthy donors. Both 60 Vbeta primers and 13 Jbeta primers went into the PCR. The data were produced by immunoSEQ multiplex PCR, yet TCRdb's version contains in-frame clones alone and is incomplete. The profile shows about 76,000 clones, roughly 85% of them singletons. Germline CDR1 MNHNY, CDR2 SVGAGI (reference sequence). The CDR3 is made up of 12 amino acids. This clone was seen just once. What it binds is not known. At one end the junction does not follow the germline gene, possibly because of a read error. Study-wide results and caveats: Analysis was carried out at a later point, and it linked a missense DCLRE1C variant to TCR beta V- and J-gene trimming.

Input material: PBMCs. The origin of this receptor is a man aged 25 to 40 in good health and CMV-seronegative. The rearrangement uses TRBV6-6 and TRBJ2-5; a weak D match, TRBD2 (5 bases). The CDR3 coding sequence is TGTGCCAGCAGCCTACCGGACCGGGGTTTGGACTTC. It encodes CASSLPDRGLDF.